Each of the 30 T cell receptor beta chains below was sequenced from the same sample in a study of technical replicates of blood from a few donors. Method: immunoSEQ multiplex PCR; TCRdb's copy keeps in-frame clones and lacks some. Of about 85,000 clones in the sample, roughly 94% were seen once. The sample taken for sequencing was T cells isolated from PBMCs. The receptors were gathered from a human donor in good health.

The chain combines TRBV30 with TRBJ1-6, with TRBD1 as a possible D gene (5 bases). The V end lost 8 bases, the J end lost 5 bases, and 13 bases lay between the germline ends. There are 13 residues in the CDR3. Germline V gene sequence: CDR1 GTSNPN, CDR2 SVGIG (reference sequence). The CDR3 loop reads CAVRFRDNSPLHF. CDR3 DNA sequence: TGTGCCGTAAGATTCAGGGATAATTCACCCCTCCACTTT.

J is TRBJ2-1 and V is TRBV11-3; D is possibly TRBD2 (5 bases). CDR3 length: 15 residues. Germline loops: CDR1 SGHNT, CDR2 YENEEA. V dropped 5 bases and J dropped 2 bases, with 13 bases sitting between them. The CDR3 coding sequence is TGTGCCAGCAGCCCACGGCGGGCGGCCTACAATGAGCAGTTCTTC. It encodes CASSPRRAAYNEQFF.

J is TRBJ2-2 and V is TRBV7-2; 9 positions agree with TRBD2. In germline, CDR1 is SGHTA, CDR2 FQGNSA. The CDR3 contains 17 residues. J was trimmed by 2 bases and V by 5 bases; bases with no gene match: 9. Here the CDR3 DNA reads TGTGCCAGCAGCCCCGGGACTAGCTTTTCTAACACCGGGGAGCTGTTTTTT. It encodes CASSPGTSFSNTGELFF.

J is TRBJ1-1 and V is TRBV9; no firm D call. The CDR3 sequence is 13 residues long. V was pared by 2 bases and J by 3 bases, with 8 bases between. CDR1 and CDR2 (germline): SGDLS, YYNGEE. In DNA form, the CDR3 reads TGTGCCAGCAGCGTGAGGAGTGACACTGAAGCTTTCTTT. This encodes CASSVRSDTEAFF.

V usage is TRBV6-6 and J usage is TRBJ1-1; D might be TRBD1 (5 bases). CDR3 length equals 12 residues. V lost 6 bases and J 5 bases, leaving 10 bases between the germline ends. Germline lookup yields CDR1 MNHNY and CDR2 SVGAGI (reference sequence). The CDR3 protein is CASSPQGTEAFF. The CDR3, as DNA: TGTGCCAGCAGCCCCCAGGGTACTGAAGCTTTCTTT.

The genes are TRBV6-6 and TRBJ1-1; the D gene is possibly TRBD1 (5 bases). The CDR3 spans 15 residues. Germline V gene data show CDR1 as MNHNY and CDR2 as SVGAGI (reference sequence). V lost 3 bases and J lost 6, with 17 bases in between. As DNA, the CDR3 is TGTGCCAGCAGTTATCGCTTTGGGGGGAATCCTGAAGCTTTCTTT. This gives the protein CASSYRFGGNPEAFF.

The gene calls are TRBV2 and TRBJ1-2, with 7 bases lining up with TRBD1. The CDR3 consists of 12 residues. The J segment lost 4 bases and the V segment lost 9 bases, leaving 5 bases of the junction unmatched. The germline gives CDR1 SNHLY, CDR2 FYNNEI. In DNA, the CDR3 is TGTGCCAGTGAGGGGGACAGCTATGGCTACACCTTC. Its translation is CASEGDSYGYTF.

This clone has only a few counts. The V call is TRBV2, the J call TRBJ1-1, with D unclear. The CDR3 runs to 15 residues. Germline CDR1 SNHLY, CDR2 FYNNEI. V was clipped by 2 bases and J by 0 bases, with 10 bases between them. CDR3 in DNA: TGTGCCAGCAGTGAATCGAGAGGGATGAACACTGAAGCTTTCTTT. This encodes CASSESRGMNTEAFF.

This clone was counted a few times. The V gene is TRBV30, the J gene TRBJ1-2, with D perhaps matching TRBD1 (6 bases). Trimming pared 4 bases from V and 6 bases from J, leaving 21 bases between. Per the germline V gene, CDR1 is GTSNPN and CDR2 is SVGIG (reference sequence). The CDR3 sequence is 15 residues long. The CDR3 DNA reads as TGTGCCTGGACTTTTGAGGGCAGGGGAATGAATGGCTACACCTTC. This gives the protein CAWTFEGRGMNGYTF.

The chain couples TRBV4-1 to TRBJ1-3, with D possibly being TRBD1 (6 bases). The CDR3 totals 15 residues. Germline CDR1 reads MGHRA; CDR2 reads YSYEKL. V lost 2 bases, J lost 4 bases, and 12 bases lay in between. CDR3 bases: TGCGCCAGCAGCCAAACGACAGGTCTCGGAAACACCATATATTTT. Translating it yields CASSQTTGLGNTIYF.

The CDR3 DNA follows: TGCGCCAGCAGTGGCAGGTCCCTACCCTATGGCTACACCTTC. It encodes CASSGRSLPYGYTF. V usage is TRBV10-1 and J usage is TRBJ1-2; D unresolved. CDR1 is WNHNN and CDR2 is SYGVQD in the germline V gene (reference sequence). This CDR3 has 14 amino acids. V was clipped by 4 bases and J by 4 bases, with 13 bases between them.

The chain recombines TRBV28 with TRBJ2-6, with D maybe TRBD2 (6 bases). V lost 3 bases to trimming and J lost 3 bases, with 9 bases between them. CDR3 length: 15 residues. The germline CDR1 and CDR2 sequences are MDHEN and SYDVKM. CDR3 coding DNA: TGTGCCAGCAGTTTCACGGGGGTTGGGGCCAACGTCCTGACTTTC. Amino acids: CASSFTGVGANVLTF. Combining the CDR3 with reference TRBV28 and TRBJ2-6 gives the whole variable domain DVKVTQSSRYLVKRTGEKVFLECVQDMDHENMFWYRQDPGLGLRLIYFSYDVKMKEKGDIPEGYSVSREKKERFSLILESASTNQTSMYLCASSFTGVGANVLTFGAGSRLTVL.

The DNA of the CDR3 is TGTGCCAGCAGAACAGGAAACACCGGGGAGCTGTTTTTT. Its protein product is CASRTGNTGELFF. The J gene is TRBJ2-2, the V gene TRBV6-5; tentative D call: TRBD1 (5 bases). V was cut by 6 bases and J by 2 bases, with 7 bases left in between. The CDR3 is 13 amino acids. Per the germline V gene, CDR1 is MNHEY and CDR2 is SVGAGI.

V usage is TRBV28 and J usage is TRBJ2-1; D is uncertain. The germline CDR1 and CDR2 sequences are MDHEN and SYDVKM. Trimming left V 5 bases short and J 0 bases short, with 11 bases between. The CDR3 covers 15 residues. The CDR3 here is CASSPRTSSYNEQFF. As DNA, the CDR3 is TGTGCCAGCAGTCCCCGAACCAGCTCCTACAATGAGCAGTTCTTC.

The chain has TRBV11-2 and TRBJ1-1; TRBD1 is a possible D gene (5 bases). CDR3 length equals 13 residues. V was pared by 7 bases and J by 4 bases, with 13 bases between. Germline CDR1 and CDR2: SGHAT and FQNNGV. DNA of the CDR3: TGTGCCAGCACCCCCCCGGGGGGCACTGAAGCTTTCTTT. Protein product: CASTPPGGTEAFF.

The chain employs TRBV5-1 and TRBJ1-4; a possible D gene is TRBD1 (5 bases). The V end lost 4 bases, the J end lost 4 bases, and 11 bases lay between the germline ends. Germline V gene data show CDR1 as SGHRS and CDR2 as YFSETQ. This CDR3 is 14 amino acids long. CDR3 bases: TGCGCCAGCAGCCCTGGGGCAGGTAATGAAAAACTGTTTTTT. Its protein product is CASSPGAGNEKLFF. The full variable domain, in which reference TRBV5-1 and TRBJ1-4 provide the parts outside the CDR3, is KAGVTQTPRYLIKTRGQQVTLSCSPISGHRSVSWYQQTPGQGLQFLFEYFSETQRNKGNFPGRFSGRQFSNSRSEMNVSTLELGDSALYLCASSPGAGNEKLFFGSGTQLSVL.

CDR3 DNA sequence: TGTGCCAGCAGCTCCTACCGGGACAGACAAGAGACCCAGTACTTC. Translation gives CASSSYRDRQETQYF. The chain recombines TRBV7-9 with TRBJ2-5; 7 bases match TRBD1. V lost 4 bases, J lost 2 bases, and 7 bases stayed unmatched. CDR3 length: 15 residues. Per the germline V gene, CDR1 is SEHNR and CDR2 is FQNEAQ (reference sequence).

The V call is TRBV18, the J call TRBJ1-4; D is undetermined. The CDR3 totals 13 residues. The germline V gene has CDR1 KGHSH and CDR2 LQKENI. V was clipped by 0 bases and J by 11 bases, with 10 bases between them. CDR3: CASSPPSLLKLFF. The CDR3 nucleotides read TGTGCCAGCTCACCACCGTCACTCTTGAAACTGTTTTTT.

V and J are TRBV7-9 and TRBJ2-3; 10 nucleotides match TRBD2. This CDR3 spans 15 amino acids. Per germline, CDR1 SEHNR and CDR2 FQNEAQ (reference sequence). The V segment lost 2 bases and the J segment 1 base; nucleotides outside the gene matches: 0. This chain's CDR3 is CASSLTSGGTDTQYF. CDR3 nucleotides: TGTGCCAGCAGCTTAACTAGCGGGGGCACAGATACGCAGTATTTT.

The chain combines TRBV7-2 with TRBJ2-5; D might be TRBD2 (6 bases). CDR1 is SGHTA and CDR2 is FQGNSA in the germline V gene. This CDR3 comprises 17 residues. Trimming shortened V by 0 bases and J by 1 base, and 15 bases separated the two germline ends. Written as DNA, the CDR3 is TGTGCCAGCAGCTTAGCGCTCGGGACTCGGAGCCAAGAGACCCAGTACTTC. This codes for CASSLALGTRSQETQYF.

This clone was seen once. The chain joins TRBV19 to TRBJ1-5, with TRBD1 matching over 7 bases. Trimming at V came to 6 bases and at J to 7 bases, leaving 6 bases not matched to a gene. CDR1 is LNHDA and CDR2 is SQIVND in the germline V gene (reference sequence). This CDR3 has 13 residues. CDR3 nucleotide sequence: TGTGCCAGTAGCCCGGGACAGCAACAGCCCCAGCATTTT. The encoded protein is CASSPGQQQPQHF.

The rearrangement uses TRBV5-8 and TRBJ1-2; perhaps TRBD1 as D (6 bases). V was trimmed by 4 bases and J by 6 bases, leaving 16 bases between them. Germline V lookup: CDR1 SGHTS, CDR2 YDEGEE. The CDR3 runs to 14 residues. Written as DNA, the CDR3 is TGTGCCAGCAGCCTCTGGACAGAGCTTAATGGCTACACCTTC. The encoded protein is CASSLWTELNGYTF.

The chain couples TRBV4-1 to TRBJ2-7, with TRBD2 identical over 10 bases. Germline CDR1 is MGHRA and CDR2 is YSYEKL. The CDR3 is 15 amino acids. The ends lost 1 base at V and 2 bases at J; junction bases unmatched: 2. The chain's CDR3 is CASSQVAGGPYEQYF. In nucleotides, the CDR3 is TGCGCCAGCAGCCAAGTAGCGGGAGGTCCCTACGAGCAGTACTTC.

Only a few counts were recorded for this clone. The chain uses TRBV6-6 and TRBJ1-5; TRBD1 agrees at 8 bases. Trimming removed 2 bases from V and 3 bases from J; junction bases left unmatched: 6. The germline gives CDR1 MNHNY, CDR2 SVGAGI (reference sequence). The CDR3 consists of 16 residues. The CDR3 loop reads CASSYPDRGNNQPQHF. CDR3 nucleotides: TGTGCCAGCAGTTACCCCGACAGGGGCAACAATCAGCCCCAGCATTTT.

This clone was picked up one time. The V gene is TRBV28, the J gene TRBJ2-7, with D unclear. Deletions cut 6 bases from V and 1 base from J, with 16 bases between. There are 15 residues in the CDR3. Germline assignment: CDR1 MDHEN and CDR2 SYDVKM. Here the CDR3 reads CASRTPSRLSYEQYF. DNA for the CDR3: TGTGCCAGCAGAACCCCATCCAGGTTGTCCTACGAGCAGTACTTC.

This clone was found a few times. V is TRBV7-2 and J is TRBJ1-2, with no clear D. V was pared by 7 bases and J by 5 bases, with 17 bases between. The CDR3 contains 14 residues. From germline, CDR1 is SGHTA and CDR2 FQGNSA. The CDR3 reads CASKASITDYGYTF. CDR3 sequence (DNA): TGTGCCAGCAAAGCTTCTATAACAGATTATGGCTACACCTTC.

The V call is TRBV28, the J call TRBJ1-4; D may be TRBD1 (5 bases). V was clipped by 7 bases and J by 8 bases, with 14 bases between them. This CDR3 has 13 amino acids. Germline-derived CDR1 and CDR2 are MDHEN and SYDVKM. In DNA form, the CDR3 reads TGTGCCAGCAAACTGACAGCTCCCGAAAAACTGTTTTTT. This sequence encodes CASKLTAPEKLFF.

The V gene is TRBV6-5, the J gene TRBJ1-1; 10 bases fit TRBD1. Trimming removed 7 bases from V and 7 bases from J; junction bases left unmatched: 9. CDR3 length: 14 amino acids. Germline V gene sequence: CDR1 MNHEY, CDR2 SVGAGI. The CDR3 nucleotides are TGTGCCAGCACTTCCCCCGGGACAGGGGATGAAGCTTTCTTT. It codes for CASTSPGTGDEAFF.

The CDR3 region has the DNA TGTGCCAGCAGCCAAGTTACATCCGGAGGGCCATACGAGCAGTACTTC. Translation gives CASSQVTSGGPYEQYF. J is TRBJ2-7 and V is TRBV4-2; a possible D gene is TRBD2 (6 bases). The CDR3 has 16 amino acids. V lost 1 base to trimming and J lost 4 bases, with 17 bases between them. Germline V gives CDR1 LGHNA, CDR2 YNFKEQ.

This clone was seen just once. The chain is built from TRBV14 and TRBJ2-7; 8 bases fit TRBD2. The CDR3 runs 16 residues. CDR1 and CDR2 (germline): SGHDN, FVKESK. V gave up 4 bases and J gave up 4 bases; unmatched junction bases: 12. The CDR3 region is CASSPKPTSGLYEQYF. CDR3 bases: TGTGCCAGCAGCCCTAAGCCAACTAGCGGACTTTACGAGCAGTACTTC.